A single sample gave rise to the 19 T cell receptor beta chains below, sequenced in a study of T cells in Graves' hyperthyroidism and ophthalmopathy. The investigators amplified TCR beta CDR3 regions from RNA transcripts. TCR CDR3 underwent first-round RT-PCR with the HTBI primer set. TCRdb ran MiXCR on the multiplex PCR reads and lists one entry per CDR3 protein. The sample records 300,000 or so distinct CDR3 sequences, around a sixth being singletons. Sequencing input: blood. The origin of the receptors is a woman in her fifties or sixties with Graves' hyperthyroidism.

The chain uses TRBV2 and TRBJ1-1; D is perhaps TRBD1 (6 bases). V lost 3 bases, J lost 0 bases, and 8 bases lay in between. The CDR3 is 14 amino acids. Germline CDR1 SNHLY, CDR2 FYNNEI. CDR3 DNA: TGTGCCAGCAGTGACCAGGGGCTGAACACTGAAGCTTTCTTT. Amino acids: CASSDQGLNTEAFF.

In this sample, this clonotype turned up a few times. The chain carries TRBV6-1 and TRBJ1-4; D is uncertain. The ends were cut back, 2 bases at V and 10 bases at J, with 14 bases in the middle. CDR1 and CDR2 from the germline V gene are MNHNS and SASEGT. The CDR3 covers 14 residues. In nucleotides, the CDR3 is TGTGCCAGCAGTGAACTACGGGTTTCGGGAAAACTGTTTTTT. It is translated as CASSELRVSGKLFF.

This clonotype was seen at least ten times. V usage is TRBV11-3 and J usage is TRBJ2-1; D is perhaps TRBD1 (5 bases). The CDR3 extends over 13 amino acids. Germline CDR1 reads SGHNT; CDR2 reads YENEEA. The V gene lost 4 bases and the J gene lost 5 bases, with 9 bases spanning the gap. The CDR3 nucleotides are TGTGCCAGCAGCTCGGACATAAACAATGAGCAGTTCTTC. Translated, it gives CASSSDINNEQFF.

This clonotype was observed at least ten times. CDR3 nucleotides: TGTGCCAGCAGCAAAACTCAGGGTCTATCCTACGAGCAGTACTTC. This translates into CASSKTQGLSYEQYF. V usage is TRBV11-2 and J usage is TRBJ2-7; the D gene is possibly TRBD1 (5 bases). This CDR3 region has 15 residues. The germline gives CDR1 SGHAT, CDR2 FQNNGV. V shed 5 bases and J shed 1 base, with 15 bases lying between them.

This clonotype was seen more than once but under ten times. The J gene is TRBJ2-3, the V gene TRBV10-3, with a tentative D call TRBD1 (5 bases). The V and J ends lost 2 bases and 4 bases respectively, with 19 bases between them. The germline V gene has CDR1 ENHRY and CDR2 SYGVKD. The CDR3 has 17 amino acids. The CDR3 sequence is CAISEPQLTASPDTQYF. The CDR3 DNA follows: TGTGCCATCAGTGAGCCCCAATTGACAGCGAGTCCAGATACGCAGTATTTT.

This clonotype showed up many times. The V and J genes are TRBV5-1 and TRBJ2-1, with D maybe TRBD2 (5 bases). This CDR3 has 17 residues. The V end was cut by 5 bases, the J end by 8 bases, with 26 bases between. CDR1 and CDR2 (germline): SGHRS, YFSETQ. The CDR3 coding sequence is TGCGCCAGCAGTCCGGTAGGCCGGGGTAGGTCTGACGATGAGCAGTTCTTC. Amino acids: CASSPVGRGRSDDEQFF. Full variable domain (rest looked up from reference TRBV5-1 and TRBJ2-1): KAGVTQTPRYLIKTRGQQVTLSCSPISGHRSVSWYQQTPGQGLQFLFEYFSETQRNKGNFPGRFSGRQFSNSRSEMNVSTLELGDSALYLCASSPVGRGRSDDEQFFGPGTRLTVL.

This clonotype was counted ten times or more. This chain joins TRBV12-5 and TRBJ1-1; 7 bases match TRBD1. The V and J ends lost 1 base and 10 bases, in that order; junction bases with no gene match: 6. Germline V gene sequence: CDR1 LGHNT, CDR2 FRNRAP. This CDR3 comprises 13 residues. CDR3 coding DNA: TGTGCTAGTGGTTTGGCTAACCAGGGGGTAGCTTTCTTT. This codes for CASGLANQGVAFF.

This clonotype was recorded at least ten times. The rearrangement uses TRBV7-8 and TRBJ2-3, with 7 bases lining up with TRBD2. Germline V gives CDR1 SGHVS, CDR2 FQNEAQ. The V and J ends lost 6 bases and 0 bases, in that order; junction bases with no gene match: 3. This CDR3 region has 14 residues. The CDR3 DNA reads TGTGCCAGCAGGGACGGGGGGAGCACAGATACGCAGTATTTT. As protein: CASRDGGSTDTQYF.

A few counts support this clonotype. This rearrangement joins TRBV19 to TRBJ1-1, with a possible D match to TRBD1 (6 bases). V lost 6 bases and J lost 1, with 15 bases in between. This CDR3 has 15 residues. CDR1 and CDR2 (germline): LNHDA, SQIVND (reference sequence). CDR3 loop: CASRKGDGWNTEAFF. CDR3 coding DNA: TGTGCCAGTAGAAAGGGGGACGGATGGAACACTGAAGCTTTCTTT.

V usage is TRBV30 and J usage is TRBJ2-7; 10 nucleotides agree with TRBD1. The trim removed 0 bases at V and 0 bases at J, leaving 14 bases unmatched. This CDR3 is built from 19 residues. In germline, CDR1 is GTSNPN, CDR2 SVGIG (reference sequence). CDR3 nucleotides: TGTGCCTGGAGTGTCGACAGGGGGCCAAACTCTAGCTACTCCTACGAGCAGTACTTC. This translates into CAWSVDRGPNSSYSYEQYF.

This clonotype was seen many times. The rearrangement uses TRBV6-2 or TRBV6-3 and TRBJ2-5; D might be TRBD2 (6 bases). CDR1 and CDR2 from the germline V gene are MNHEY and SVGEGT. Trimming removed 3 bases at V and 1 base at J, with 9 bases between. CDR3 length: 14 residues. The CDR3 protein is CASSYGGTQETQYF. DNA for the CDR3: TGTGCCAGCAGTTATGGGGGGACCCAAGAGACCCAGTACTTC.

This clonotype was found many times. V and J are TRBV5-1 and TRBJ2-1; TRBD2 matches 8 bases. Germline-derived CDR1 and CDR2 are SGHRS and YFSETQ. This CDR3 is built from 16 residues. J was trimmed by 8 bases and V by 4 bases; bases with no gene match: 14. CDR3 DNA sequence: TGCGCCAGCAGCACATCCGGGACTAGATACCGCGATGAGCAGTTCTTC. It translates to CASSTSGTRYRDEQFF.

This clonotype was counted a few times. CDR3 sequence reads: CASSEVGDNEQFF. The CDR3 DNA sequence: TGTGCCAGCAGTGAAGTAGGGGACAATGAGCAGTTCTTC. This chain links TRBV2 with TRBJ2-1, with D tentatively TRBD1 (5 bases). Trimming took off 1 base at V and 5 bases at J, with 6 bases between the two ends. The CDR3 is 13 amino acids. Germline CDR1 reads SNHLY; CDR2 reads FYNNEI. Drawing the rest from reference TRBV2 and TRBJ2-1, the complete variable domain is EPEVTQTPSHQVTQMGQEVILRCVPISNHLYFYWYRQILGQKVEFLVSFYNNEISEKSEIFDDQFSVERPDGSNFTLKIRSTKLEDSAMYFCASSEVGDNEQFFGPGTRLTVL.

The gene calls are TRBV29-1 and TRBJ1-1; a weak D match, TRBD1 (5 bases). The CDR3 sequence is 12 residues long. Germline V gene data show CDR1 as SQVTM and CDR2 as ANQGSEA. V lost 3 bases and J lost 3, with 8 bases in between. The CDR3 here is CSVDAGYTEAFF. CDR3 nucleotide sequence: TGCAGCGTTGATGCAGGGTACACTGAAGCTTTCTTT.

This clonotype appeared many times. V gene TRBV12-3 or TRBV12-4 combines with J gene TRBJ2-2, with D perhaps TRBD1 or TRBD2 (7 bases each). This CDR3 region has 20 residues. V was clipped by 4 bases and J by 7 bases, with 31 bases between them. The CDR3 DNA sequence: TGTGCCAGCAGTTGGGGGCGACCTTCGGGACAGCGGGGTCAGTTCGGGGAGCTGTTTTTT. Its translation is CASSWGRPSGQRGQFGELFF.

The genes are TRBV5-1 and TRBJ2-2, with 13 bases fitting TRBD2. The CDR3 length is 20 residues. V lost 1 base to trimming and J lost 1 base; unmatched junction nucleotides: 10. The germline V gene has CDR1 SGHRS and CDR2 YFSETQ. CDR3 protein: CASSLLPAGLAGVNTGELFF. The CDR3 DNA sequence: TGCGCCAGCAGCTTGCTTCCAGCCGGACTAGCGGGAGTGAACACCGGGGAGCTGTTTTTT.

The chain couples TRBV5-1 to TRBJ1-2, with D perhaps TRBD1 (6 bases). The length of the CDR3 is 13 residues. V was shortened by 4 bases and J by 6 bases, with 13 bases between the two germline ends. CDR1 and CDR2 (germline): SGHRS, YFSETQ. The CDR3 protein is CASSISGADGYTF. CDR3 in DNA: TGCGCCAGCAGCATATCAGGGGCGGATGGCTACACCTTC. Supplemented by reference TRBV5-1 and TRBJ1-2, the full variable domain reads KAGVTQTPRYLIKTRGQQVTLSCSPISGHRSVSWYQQTPGQGLQFLFEYFSETQRNKGNFPGRFSGRQFSNSRSEMNVSTLELGDSALYLCASSISGADGYTFGSGTRLTVV.

This clonotype was seen at least ten times. J is TRBJ1-1 and V is TRBV18; D remains ambiguous. V lost 2 bases to trimming and J lost 4 bases, with 8 bases between them. Per germline, CDR1 KGHSH and CDR2 LQKENI. The CDR3 length is 13 residues. The CDR3 DNA follows: TGTGCCAGCTCACCAATAGGTCCCACTGAAGCTTTCTTT. Protein: CASSPIGPTEAFF. Supplemented by reference TRBV18 and TRBJ1-1, the full variable domain reads NAGVMQNPRHLVRRRGQEARLRCSPMKGHSHVYWYRQLPEEGLKFMVYLQKENIIDESGMPKERFSAEFPKEGPSILRIQQVVRGDSAAYFCASSPIGPTEAFFGQGTRLTVV.

As for this clonotype: Since a much larger clone is just one base distant, this may be a read error. The J gene is TRBJ2-7, the V gene TRBV6-1; the match to TRBD1 covers 10 bases. This CDR3 comprises 15 residues. V lost 7 bases, J lost 4 bases, and 10 bases stayed unmatched. Germline assignment: CDR1 MNHNS and CDR2 SASEGT. Here the CDR3 DNA reads TGTGCCAGCAAACCCGGGACAGGGGAACAGTACGAGCAGTACTTC. This encodes CASKPGTGEQYEQYF.